This TCR beta chain was found in a study of long-term antiretroviral therapy in people with HIV. Survey-level resolution applied to immunoSEQ assay v3.0. The protocol was immunoSEQ multiplex PCR, while the TCRdb copy is restricted to in-frame clones and leaves out a portion. The sample lists 25,000 to 35,000 clones, less than 98% occurring once. Study observations and caveats: In samples taken after ART, diversity increased but remained below transplant donor control levels. ART adherence, viral resistance and therapy changes were undocumented. Whereas controls had wider CDR3 length ranges, HIV repertoires had narrower ones.

There are 13 residues in the CDR3. V lost 6 bases, J lost 0 bases, and 6 bases lay in between. Germline loops: CDR1 SEHNR, CDR2 FQNEAQ (reference sequence). A word on this clone: Antigen specificity is unknown.

The chain couples TRBV7-9 to TRBJ1-3; TRBD1 is a possible D gene (5 bases). This material consisted of unsorted PBMCs, taken 6.9 years after starting antiretroviral therapy. The clonotype comes from a man aged 25-40 years with HIV. The CDR3 protein is CASRTVSGNTIYF. DNA for the CDR3: TGTGCCAGCAGGACAGTCTCTGGAAACACCATATATTTT.